Reported below is one T cell receptor beta chain. Its target is not known. These donors, healthy bone marrow donors, were studied. This specimen comes from a study of cytomegalovirus exposure and HLA in healthy donors. Study overall: Researchers found that about 84% of around 400 genotyped donors fell within the Caucasian-associated ancestry cluster. General study findings and limits: In all likelihood, a cluster of highly shared sequence variants was a sequencing artifact. Testing in vitro showed three CMV-associated chains specific for CMV antigens.

CDR3 length equals 11 residues. V lost 2 bases and J 6 bases, leaving 4 bases between the germline ends. Germline loops: CDR1 MDHEN, CDR2 SYDVKM. Researchers ran the PCR with 60 Vbeta and 13 Jbeta primers. Libraries were prepared by immunoSEQ multiplex PCR; TCRdb keeps only in-frame clonotypes and omits some of them. The table has about 170,000 clones, about 80% seen once; the top ten hold 2.3%. The sequence was collected from a woman in her forties or fifties in good health and CMV-seronegative. Sequencing was carried out using PBMCs. The chain is built from TRBV28 and TRBJ1-2; the D is unclear. For the CDR3, the DNA is TGTGCCAGCAGTTTAGAGGATGGCTACACCTTC. Encoded protein: CASSLEDGYTF.